These T cell receptor beta chains were read from a single sample in a study of T cells in Graves' hyperthyroidism and ophthalmopathy. TCRdb processed the multiplex PCR reads anew with MiXCR; each CDR3 protein has one entry. This table has around 300,000 distinct CDR3 sequences, roughly 20% appearing once. Sequenced material: blood. Receptors originate from a man aged 25 to 40 with Graves' ophthalmopathy. Both conserved end residues are trimmed from each CDR3.

v_call cdr3_aa
TRBV15 ATSRVARQETQY
TRBV6-1 ASRDRVRTDTQY
TRBV5-6 ASSLMSYEQY
TRBV24-1 ATAEEETDTQY
TRBV5-5 ASSTSLGAGQETQY
TRBV2 ASSSVLPGTDTQY
TRBV30 AWSHGGLHEQY
TRBV30 AWSVGGGPSNQPQH
TRBV20-1 SATRTGERGYT
TRBV5-6 ASSPGTDLYISGANVLT
TRBV9 ASSVGIAGGTNEQF
TRBV10-1 ASTPRGLARYEQY
TRBV11-1 ASSIPPRREQF
TRBV3-1 ASSQDVAGGPYEQY
TRBV5-1 ASSLWGSYEQY
TRBV6-1 ASSNDRGDNQPQH
TRBV11-2 ASSRKAGNTEAF
TRBV6-1 ASSEGWLKEQY
TRBV4-1 ASSQPTSGRAGYEQY
TRBV28 ASSNGDRISYEQY
TRBV2 ASSEEGRGGKNIQY
TRBV3-1 ASSQDPGSPLH
TRBV18 ASSPGAQETQY
TRBV27 ASSVRQRSSYNSPLH
TRBV20-1 SARDVTYTEAF
TRBV20-1 SAREVAGIDEQF
TRBV28 ASSLRLAGGPNEQF
TRBV12-3/TRBV12-4 ASSLPDRRSGNTIY
TRBV9 ASSPAGGVGELF
TRBV28 ASSRTGAPYYGYT
TRBV28 ASSQGPKGAYNEQF
TRBV29-1 SVESSGSEAF